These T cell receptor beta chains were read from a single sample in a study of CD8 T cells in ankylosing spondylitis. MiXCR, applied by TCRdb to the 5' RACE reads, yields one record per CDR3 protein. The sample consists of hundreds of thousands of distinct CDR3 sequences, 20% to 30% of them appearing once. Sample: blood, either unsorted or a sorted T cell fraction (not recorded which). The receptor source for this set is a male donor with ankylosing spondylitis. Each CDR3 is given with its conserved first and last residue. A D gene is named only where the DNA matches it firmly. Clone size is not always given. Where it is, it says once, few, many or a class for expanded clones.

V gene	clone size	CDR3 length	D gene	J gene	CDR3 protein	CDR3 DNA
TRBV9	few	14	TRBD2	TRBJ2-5	CASSVAGGQEAQYF	TGTGCCAGCAGCGTAGCGGGAGGGCAAGAGGCCCAGTACTTC
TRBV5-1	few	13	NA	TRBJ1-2	CASSEGPNYGYTF	TGCGCCAGCAGTGAGGGCCCTAACTATGGCTACACCTTC
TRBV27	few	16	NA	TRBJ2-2	CASSPHGTTNTGELFF	TGTGCCAGCAGTCCACACGGGACGACGAACACCGGGGAGCTGTTTTTT
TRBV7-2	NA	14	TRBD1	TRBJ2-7	CASSSGTEPGEQYF	TGTGCCAGCAGCTCAGGGACAGAACCCGGCGAGCAGTACTTC
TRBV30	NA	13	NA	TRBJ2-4	CAWSVDSKNIQYF	TGTGCCTGGAGTGTTGACAGTAAAAACATTCAGTACTTC
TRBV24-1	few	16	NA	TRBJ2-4	CATSDTGPVGANIQYF	TGTGCCACCAGTGATACCGGGCCAGTCGGGGCCAACATTCAGTACTTC
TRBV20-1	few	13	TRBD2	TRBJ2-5	CSARSGALETQYF	TGCAGTGCTAGAAGCGGGGCTTTAGAGACCCAGTACTTC
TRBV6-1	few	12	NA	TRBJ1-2	CASSEEGYGYTF	TGTGCCAGCAGTGAAGAAGGGTATGGCTACACCTTC
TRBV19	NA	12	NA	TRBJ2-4	CASSIEGRSQYF	TGTGCCAGTAGTATAGAGGGCAGATCTCAGTACTTC
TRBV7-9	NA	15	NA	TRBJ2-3	CASSFWGASTDTQYF	TGTGCCAGCAGCTTCTGGGGGGCTAGCACAGATACGCAGTATTTT
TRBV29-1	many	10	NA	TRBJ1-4	CSGGNEKLFF	TGCAGCGGGGGTAATGAAAAACTGTTTTTT